The 10 T cell receptor beta chains below all came from one sample that was sequenced in a study of T cell changes during pregnancy in multiple sclerosis. TCRdb's table, derived via immunoSEQ multiplex PCR, lists solely in-frame clones and lacks some. Among about 49,000 clones listed, around 90% were seen once. Sequencing was performed on peripheral blood, taken after pregnancy. The receptors were sampled from a female donor in good health, enrolled as a control in a pregnancy study.

The chain has TRBV10-1 and TRBJ1-4; D remains ambiguous. The CDR3 runs to 14 residues. CDR1 is WNHNN and CDR2 is SYGVQD in the germline V gene (reference sequence). Deletions cut 5 bases from V and 3 bases from J, with 10 bases between. CDR3 sequence reads: CASSPDSANEKLFF. In DNA form, the CDR3 reads TGCGCCAGCAGTCCGGACTCAGCTAATGAAAAACTGTTTTTT.

The J gene is TRBJ1-6, the V gene TRBV19, with 9 bases aligning to TRBD1. Germline lookup yields CDR1 LNHDA and CDR2 SQIVND (reference sequence). With V trimmed by 5 bases and J by 0 bases, 5 bases remained unmatched. CDR3 length: 17 amino acids. CDR3 in DNA: TGTGCCAGTAGTCTCAGGACAGGGGACTCCTATAATTCACCCCTCCACTTT. This sequence encodes CASSLRTGDSYNSPLHF.

J is TRBJ1-5 and V is TRBV30; TRBD1 might be the D (5 bases). The CDR3 contains 14 residues. V was trimmed by 0 bases and J by 2 bases, leaving 8 bases between them. Germline loops: CDR1 GTSNPN, CDR2 SVGIG (reference sequence). In DNA, the CDR3 is TGTGCCTGGAGTGTAACGGGGGGCAATCAGCCCCAGCATTTT. Translation: CAWSVTGGNQPQHF.

The rearrangement links TRBV27 to TRBJ2-1; 8 bases fit TRBD2. J lost 7 bases, V lost 6 bases, and 11 bases had no gene match. The CDR3 spans 15 residues. Germline V gene data show CDR1 as MNHEY and CDR2 as SMNVEV (reference sequence). The CDR3 sequence is CASSPSTGGMNEQFF. Written as DNA, the CDR3 is TGTGCCAGCAGCCCTTCCACGGGAGGGATGAATGAGCAGTTCTTC.

The chain is built from TRBV6-5 and TRBJ2-2; TRBD1 might be the D (5 bases). The CDR3 is 14 amino acids. Per germline, CDR1 MNHEY and CDR2 SVGAGI. V lost 5 bases and J 5 bases, leaving 12 bases between the germline ends. The CDR3 sequence: CASSVQGDTGELFF. CDR3 DNA: TGTGCCAGCAGTGTACAAGGGGATACCGGGGAGCTGTTTTTT.

The chain links TRBV5-1 to TRBJ1-2, with a weak D call TRBD1 (5 bases). The germline V gene has CDR1 SGHRS and CDR2 YFSETQ. Trimming pared 0 bases from V and 4 bases from J, leaving 13 bases between. This CDR3 is built from 15 residues. CDR3 bases: TGCGCCAGCAGCTTGGCCGGGCAGGGATCCTATGGCTACACCTTC. It translates to CASSLAGQGSYGYTF.

This chain joins TRBV7-8 and TRBJ2-3; D gene ambiguous. CDR1 SGHVS and CDR2 FQNEAQ come from the germline V gene. V was shortened by 4 bases and J by 2 bases, with 4 bases between the two germline ends. This CDR3 has 12 amino acids. CDR3 DNA: TGTGCCAGCAGCTACACCACAGATACGCAGTATTTT. Its protein product is CASSYTTDTQYF.

The chain has TRBV28 and TRBJ1-1; 9 nucleotides agree with TRBD1. V was clipped by 3 bases and J by 8 bases; unmatched bases: 7. In germline, CDR1 is MDHEN, CDR2 SYDVKM. The CDR3 contains 14 residues. The DNA of the CDR3 is TGTGCCAGCAGTTTCAGACAGGGGGAAAGGGAAGCTTTCTTT. Its protein is CASSFRQGEREAFF.

The J gene is TRBJ2-7, the V gene TRBV5-4, with TRBD1 matching 10 bases. Germline assignment: CDR1 SGHNT and CDR2 YYREEE (reference sequence). V dropped 4 bases and J dropped 2; count of bases not matched to a gene: 6. The CDR3 sequence is 15 residues long. CDR3 protein: CASSPGQGRTYEQYF. The CDR3 coding sequence is TGTGCCAGCAGCCCGGGACAGGGGAGGACCTACGAGCAGTACTTC.

The CDR3 is CASTLAGVVVEQFF. CDR3 DNA sequence: TGTGCCAGCACCCTAGCGGGCGTAGTTGTTGAGCAGTTCTTC. The chain recombines TRBV28 with TRBJ2-1; 8 bases are shared with TRBD2. V trimming: 7 bases; J trimming: 9 bases; junction bases outside the gene matches: 11. This CDR3 contains 14 residues. Germline V gene sequence: CDR1 MDHEN, CDR2 SYDVKM.